What follows are 12 T cell receptor beta chains derived from one specimen sequenced in a study of cytomegalovirus exposure and HLA in healthy donors. The PCR ran on 60 Vbeta and 13 Jbeta primers. Only in-frame clones appear in the TCRdb table, and some are missing; sequencing was by immunoSEQ multiplex PCR. The data contain 70,000 to 90,000 clones, roughly 73% of them singletons. Material for sequencing was PBMCs. These receptor sequences come from a man in his forties in good health and CMV-seronegative.

The CDR3 reads CASSLGLQGEKLFF. Here the CDR3 DNA reads TGCGCCAGCAGCTTGGGTTTGCAGGGTGAAAAACTGTTTTTT. The V gene is TRBV5-1, the J gene TRBJ1-4; D possibly corresponds to TRBD1 (5 bases). The CDR3 sequence is 14 residues long. In germline, CDR1 is SGHRS, CDR2 YFSETQ. V lost 0 bases to trimming and J lost 7 bases, with 10 bases between them. The complete variable domain, with remaining parts taken from reference TRBV5-1 and TRBJ1-4, reads KAGVTQTPRYLIKTRGQQVTLSCSPISGHRSVSWYQQTPGQGLQFLFEYFSETQRNKGNFPGRFSGRQFSNSRSEMNVSTLELGDSALYLCASSLGLQGEKLFFGSGTQLSVL.

This clone has a handful of counts. CDR3 loop: CAWSVGFGPRGQPQHF. CDR3 in DNA: TGTGCCTGGAGTGTAGGGTTTGGGCCCCGGGGTCAGCCCCAGCATTTT. This chain joins TRBV30 and TRBJ1-5; D gene uncertain. Germline CDR1 reads GTSNPN; CDR2 reads SVGIG (reference sequence). The length of the CDR3 is 16 residues. Trimming removed 0 bases from V and 6 bases from J, with 18 bases in between.

This clone appeared once. The V call is TRBV5-1, the J call TRBJ2-2; D not resolved. Trimming removed 0 bases from V and 2 bases from J, with 8 bases in between. This CDR3 has 15 amino acids. Germline V lookup: CDR1 SGHRS, CDR2 YFSETQ. The CDR3 spells CASSLGQPNTGELFF. CDR3 nucleotide sequence: TGCGCCAGCAGCTTGGGACAACCAAACACCGGGGAGCTGTTTTTT.

The gene calls are TRBV7-9 and TRBJ1-6, with unresolved D. The CDR3 loop spans 17 amino acids. V was cut by 6 bases and J by 4 bases, with 19 bases left in between. Per germline, CDR1 SEHNR and CDR2 FQNEAQ (reference sequence). As DNA, the CDR3 is TGTGCCAGCAGGCCGGGATCCCCAACCCGATATAATTCACCCCTCCACTTT. Translating gives CASRPGSPTRYNSPLHF.

The chain combines TRBV7-9 with TRBJ1-4, with 10 bases fitting TRBD1. V shed 6 bases and J 8 bases; nucleotides not matched to a gene: 6. The germline V gene encodes CDR1 SEHNR and CDR2 FQNEAQ (reference sequence). The CDR3 runs to 14 residues. The CDR3, as DNA: TGTGCCAGCAGATTCGGACAGGGGGACGAAAAACTGTTTTTT. It yields the protein CASRFGQGDEKLFF.

The V call is TRBV7-9, the J call TRBJ2-1; the D gene is possibly TRBD1 (6 bases). The germline V gene has CDR1 SEHNR and CDR2 FQNEAQ (reference sequence). With 11 bases removed from V and 5 bases from J, the gap between germline ends came to 10 bases. The CDR3 totals 11 residues. CDR3 in amino acids: CASRGDNEQFF. The CDR3 DNA sequence: TGTGCCTCCAGGGGCGACAATGAGCAGTTCTTC.

About this clone: Its ends do not fully match the called genes, so a read error is possible. The chain uses TRBV11-2 and TRBJ1-5; 9 bases line up with TRBD1. The germline gives CDR1 SGHAT, CDR2 FQNNGV. This CDR3 has 14 residues. The CDR3 loop is CASSQGQGNRPQHF. The CDR3 DNA follows: TGTGCCAGCAGCCAAGGACAGGGGAATCGGCCCCAGCATTTT.

This clone was detected a few times. The genes are TRBV2 and TRBJ2-5, with D possibly matching TRBD2 (6 bases). Per the germline V gene, CDR1 is SNHLY and CDR2 is FYNNEI. V was cut by 8 bases and J by 4 bases, with 11 bases left in between. This CDR3 is 12 amino acids long. CDR3 amino acids: CASLGGVETQYF. The CDR3 nucleotides are TGTGCCAGCCTAGGCGGGGTAGAGACCCAGTACTTC.

The sample holds a few counts of this clone. The rearrangement links TRBV9 to TRBJ1-4, with D maybe TRBD1 (5 bases). This CDR3 region has 16 residues. Germline V CDR1 and CDR2: SGDLS, YYNGEE. The V gene lost 0 bases and the J gene lost 5 bases, with 14 bases spanning the gap. CDR3 region: CASSVGQGAKNEKLFF. CDR3 coding DNA: TGTGCCAGCAGCGTAGGCCAGGGCGCTAAGAATGAAAAACTGTTTTTT. Variable domain in full (rest from reference TRBV9 and TRBJ1-4): DSGVTQTPKHLITATGQRVTLRCSPRSGDLSVYWYQQSLDQGLQFLIQYYNGEERAKGNILERFSAQQFPDLHSELNLSSLELGDSALYFCASSVGQGAKNEKLFFGSGTQLSVL.

The V gene is TRBV7-2, the J gene TRBJ2-5, with D possibly matching TRBD2 (5 bases). Germline V gene lookup returns CDR1 SGHTA and CDR2 FQGNSA. This CDR3 spans 16 amino acids. V lost 5 bases, J lost 5 bases, and 21 bases lay in between. The DNA for the CDR3 is TGTGCCAGCAGCATGGACTTGAACAGCCCCTCGGAGACCCAGTACTTC. Amino acids: CASSMDLNSPSETQYF.

The chain recombines TRBV27 with TRBJ2-2; a weak D match, TRBD2 (6 bases). The CDR3 loop spans 15 amino acids. The V end lost 3 bases, the J end lost 3 bases, and 11 bases lay between the germline ends. From germline, CDR1 is MNHEY and CDR2 SMNVEV (reference sequence). This chain's CDR3 is CASSLLRRDTGELFF. CDR3 bases: TGTGCCAGCAGTTTGTTAAGGAGGGACACCGGGGAGCTGTTTTTT.

This chain joins TRBV4-1 and TRBJ1-2, with D perhaps matching TRBD1 (5 bases). Trimming took off 0 bases at V and 8 bases at J, with 19 bases between the two ends. This CDR3 region has 16 residues. Germline assignment: CDR1 MGHRA and CDR2 YSYEKL. CDR3 DNA: TGCGCCAGCAGCCAAGATATAGTGGGGGACGGAGGGGGCTACACCTTC. It translates to CASSQDIVGDGGGYTF.